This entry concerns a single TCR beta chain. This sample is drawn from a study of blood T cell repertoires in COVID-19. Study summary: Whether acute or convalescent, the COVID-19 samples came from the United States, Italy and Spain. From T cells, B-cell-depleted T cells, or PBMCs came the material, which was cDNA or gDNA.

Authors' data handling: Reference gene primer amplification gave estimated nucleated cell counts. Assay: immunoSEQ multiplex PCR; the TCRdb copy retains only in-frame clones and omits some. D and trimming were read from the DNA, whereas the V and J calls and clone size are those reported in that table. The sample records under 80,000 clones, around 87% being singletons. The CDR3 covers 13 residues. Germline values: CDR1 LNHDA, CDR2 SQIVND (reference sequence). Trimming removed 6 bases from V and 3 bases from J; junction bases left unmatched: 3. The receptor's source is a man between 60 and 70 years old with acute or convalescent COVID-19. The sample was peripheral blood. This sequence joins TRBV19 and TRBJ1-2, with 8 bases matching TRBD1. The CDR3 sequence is CASRAGGDYGYTF. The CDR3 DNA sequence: TGTGCCAGTAGAGCAGGGGGCGACTATGGCTACACCTTC.